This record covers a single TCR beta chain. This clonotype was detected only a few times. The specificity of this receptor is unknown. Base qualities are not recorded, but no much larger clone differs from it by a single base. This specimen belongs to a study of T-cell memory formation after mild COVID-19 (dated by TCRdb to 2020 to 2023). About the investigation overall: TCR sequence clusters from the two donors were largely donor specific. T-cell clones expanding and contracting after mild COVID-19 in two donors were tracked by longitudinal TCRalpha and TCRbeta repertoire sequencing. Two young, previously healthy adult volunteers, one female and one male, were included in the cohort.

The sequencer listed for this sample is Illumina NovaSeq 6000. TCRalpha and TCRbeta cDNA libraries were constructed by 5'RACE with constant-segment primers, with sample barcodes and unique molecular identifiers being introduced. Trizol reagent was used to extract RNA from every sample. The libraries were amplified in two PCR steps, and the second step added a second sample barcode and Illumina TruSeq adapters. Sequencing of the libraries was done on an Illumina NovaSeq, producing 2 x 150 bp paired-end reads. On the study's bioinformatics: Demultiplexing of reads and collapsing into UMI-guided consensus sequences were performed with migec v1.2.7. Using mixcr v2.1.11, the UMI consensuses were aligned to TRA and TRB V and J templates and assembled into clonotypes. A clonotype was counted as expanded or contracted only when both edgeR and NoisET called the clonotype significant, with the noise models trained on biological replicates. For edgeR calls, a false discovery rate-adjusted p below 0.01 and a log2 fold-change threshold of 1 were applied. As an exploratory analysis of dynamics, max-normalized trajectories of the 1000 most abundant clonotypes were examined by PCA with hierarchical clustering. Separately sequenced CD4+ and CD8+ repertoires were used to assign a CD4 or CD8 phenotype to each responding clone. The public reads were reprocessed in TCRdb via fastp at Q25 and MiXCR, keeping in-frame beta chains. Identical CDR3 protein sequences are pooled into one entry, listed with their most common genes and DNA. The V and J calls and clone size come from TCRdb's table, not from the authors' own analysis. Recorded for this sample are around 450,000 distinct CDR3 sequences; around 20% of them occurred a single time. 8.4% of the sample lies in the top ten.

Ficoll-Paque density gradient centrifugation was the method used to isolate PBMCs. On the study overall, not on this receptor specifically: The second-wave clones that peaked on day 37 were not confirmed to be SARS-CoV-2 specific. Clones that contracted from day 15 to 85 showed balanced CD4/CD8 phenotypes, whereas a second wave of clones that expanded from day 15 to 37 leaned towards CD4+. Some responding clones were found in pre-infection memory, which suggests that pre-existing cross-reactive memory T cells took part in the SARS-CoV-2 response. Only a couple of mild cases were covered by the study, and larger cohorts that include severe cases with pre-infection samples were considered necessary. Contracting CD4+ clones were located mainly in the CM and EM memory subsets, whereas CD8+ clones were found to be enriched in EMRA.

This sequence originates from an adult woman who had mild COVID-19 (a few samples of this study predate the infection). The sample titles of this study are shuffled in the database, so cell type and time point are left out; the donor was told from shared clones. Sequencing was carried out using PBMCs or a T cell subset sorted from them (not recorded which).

The sequence in DNA is TGTGCCACCAGGAGTTCGGGGGACACAGATACGCAGTATTTT. Its product reads: CATRSSGDTDTQYF. This receptor chain uses TRBV24-1 and TRBJ2-3; perhaps TRBD2 is the D gene, with 6 bases matching. The germline ends are 12 bases apart after V is trimmed by 7 bases and J by 2 bases. From a lookup of the germline V gene, CDR1 and CDR2 are KGHDR and SFDVKD. The CDR3 covers 14 residues, taking in both the cysteine and the phenylalanine. Only the CDR3 portion is preserved as DNA: 42 bases, with reading frame beginning at the first base.